This T cell receptor (beta chain) stems from a study of cytomegalovirus exposure and HLA in healthy donors. In regard to this clone: Its antigen remains unidentified.

Study-wide results and limits: Testing in vitro showed a few CMV-associated chains specific for CMV antigens. As immune exposure information, only CMV serostatus was available.

Primers included in the PCR were 60 Vbeta and 13 Jbeta primers. Using immunoSEQ multiplex PCR, the repertoire was profiled, and TCRdb retains in-frame clones only, with some absent. Of fewer than 150,000 clones listed, around 80% were seen once; the top ten hold approximately 0.22%. The CDR3 sequence is 16 residues long. Germline V gene data show CDR1 as MDHEN and CDR2 as SYDVKM. Trimming removed 8 bases from V and 4 bases from J, with 20 bases in between. Sequencing was done on a sample of PBMCs. This TCR derives from a man between 45 and 60 years old in good health and CMV-seronegative. This chain links TRBV28 with TRBJ2-2; D is perhaps TRBD2 (7 bases). Written as DNA, the CDR3 is TGTGCCAGCTTTGGGGGCGGGACTACTTTCACCGGGGAGCTGTTTTTT. Translation gives CASFGGGTTFTGELFF.